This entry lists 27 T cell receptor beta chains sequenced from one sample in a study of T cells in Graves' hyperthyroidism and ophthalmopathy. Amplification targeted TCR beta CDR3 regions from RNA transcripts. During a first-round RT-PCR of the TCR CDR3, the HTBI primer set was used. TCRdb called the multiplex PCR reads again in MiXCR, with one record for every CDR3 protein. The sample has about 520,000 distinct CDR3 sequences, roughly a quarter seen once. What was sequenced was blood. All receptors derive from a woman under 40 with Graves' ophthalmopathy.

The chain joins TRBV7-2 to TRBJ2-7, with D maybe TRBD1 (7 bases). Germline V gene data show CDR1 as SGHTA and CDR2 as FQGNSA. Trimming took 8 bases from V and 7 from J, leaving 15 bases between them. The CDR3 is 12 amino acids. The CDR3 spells CASGGQAGEQYF. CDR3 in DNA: TGTGCCAGCGGAGGACAGGCGGGAGAGCAGTACTTC. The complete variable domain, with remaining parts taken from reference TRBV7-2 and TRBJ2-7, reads GAGVSQSPSNKVTEKGKDVELRCDPISGHTALYWYRQSLGQGLEFLIYFQGNSAPDKSGLPSDRFSAERTGGSVSTLTIQRTQQEDSAVYLCASGGQAGEQYFGPGTRLTVT.

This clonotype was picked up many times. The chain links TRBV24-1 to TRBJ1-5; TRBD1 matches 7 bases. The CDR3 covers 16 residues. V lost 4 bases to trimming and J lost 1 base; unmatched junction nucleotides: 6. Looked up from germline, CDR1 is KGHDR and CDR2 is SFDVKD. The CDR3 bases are TGTGCCACCAGTGACTCCCAGGGGGGAAGCAATCAGCCCCAGCATTTT. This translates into CATSDSQGGSNQPQHF.

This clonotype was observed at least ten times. The CDR3 sequence: CSVVGGSYGYTF. CDR3 in DNA: TGCAGCGTTGTCGGGGGGAGCTATGGCTACACCTTC. The rearrangement links TRBV29-1 to TRBJ1-2; possible D gene TRBD1, 5 bases. V was pared by 4 bases and J by 4 bases, with 10 bases between. Per germline, CDR1 SQVTM and CDR2 ANQGSEA. CDR3 size: 12 residues.

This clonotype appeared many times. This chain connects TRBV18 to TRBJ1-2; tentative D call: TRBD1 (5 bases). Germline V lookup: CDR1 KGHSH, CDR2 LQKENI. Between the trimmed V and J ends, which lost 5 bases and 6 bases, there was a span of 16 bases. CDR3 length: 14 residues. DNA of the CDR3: TGTGCCAGCTCAAGGGGACGAGGGGTAGATGGCTACACCTTC. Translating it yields CASSRGRGVDGYTF.

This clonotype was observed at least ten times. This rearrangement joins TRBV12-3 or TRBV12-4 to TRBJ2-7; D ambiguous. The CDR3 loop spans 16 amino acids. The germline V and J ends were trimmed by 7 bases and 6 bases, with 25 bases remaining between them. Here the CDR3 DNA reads TGTGCCAGCACCACCACCGTTATTATATCCCCCCGCGAGCAGTACTTC. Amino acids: CASTTTVIISPREQYF.

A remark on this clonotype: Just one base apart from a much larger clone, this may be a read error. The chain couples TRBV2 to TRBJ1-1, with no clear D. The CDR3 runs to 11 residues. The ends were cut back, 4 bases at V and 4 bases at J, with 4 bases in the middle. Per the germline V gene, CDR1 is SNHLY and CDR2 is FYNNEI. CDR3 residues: CASSVFTEAFF. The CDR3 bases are TGTGCCAGCAGTGTTTTCACTGAAGCTTTCTTT.

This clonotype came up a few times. CDR3 coding DNA: TGCAGTGCTAGGAGCGGTGGGTACCAAGAGACCCAGTACTTC. Translation: CSARSGGYQETQYF. The chain carries TRBV20-1 and TRBJ2-5, with D perhaps TRBD2 (5 bases). Trimming took 3 bases from V and 0 from J, leaving 11 bases between them. The CDR3 has 14 amino acids. Germline-derived CDR1 and CDR2 are DFQATT and SNEGSKA (reference sequence).

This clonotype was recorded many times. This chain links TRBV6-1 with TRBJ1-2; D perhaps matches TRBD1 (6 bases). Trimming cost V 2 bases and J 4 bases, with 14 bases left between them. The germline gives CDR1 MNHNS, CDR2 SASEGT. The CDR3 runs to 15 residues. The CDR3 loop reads CASSERTVGPYGYTF. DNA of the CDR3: TGTGCCAGCAGTGAACGGACAGTGGGGCCCTATGGCTACACCTTC.

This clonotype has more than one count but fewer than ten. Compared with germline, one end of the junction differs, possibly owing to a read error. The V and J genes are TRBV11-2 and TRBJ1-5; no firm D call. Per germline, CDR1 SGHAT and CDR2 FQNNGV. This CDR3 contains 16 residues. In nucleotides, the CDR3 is TGTGCCAGCAGCCCGTCAGTAGAGTTAAGCAATCGGCCCCAGCATTTT. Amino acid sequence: CASSPSVELSNRPQHF.

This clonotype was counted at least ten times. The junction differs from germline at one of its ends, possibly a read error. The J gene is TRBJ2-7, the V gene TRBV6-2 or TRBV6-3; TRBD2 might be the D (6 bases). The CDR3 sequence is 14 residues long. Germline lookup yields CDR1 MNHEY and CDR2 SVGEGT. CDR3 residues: CASSHSGDSYEQYF. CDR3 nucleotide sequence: TGTGCCAGCAGTCACTCGGGGGACTCCTACGAGCAGTACTTC.

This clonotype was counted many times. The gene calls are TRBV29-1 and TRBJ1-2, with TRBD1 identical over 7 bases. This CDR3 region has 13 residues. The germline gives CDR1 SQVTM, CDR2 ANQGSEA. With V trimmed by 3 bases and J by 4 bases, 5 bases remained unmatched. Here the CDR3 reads CSVDRGSFYGYTF. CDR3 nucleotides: TGCAGCGTTGACAGGGGGTCTTTCTATGGCTACACCTTC.

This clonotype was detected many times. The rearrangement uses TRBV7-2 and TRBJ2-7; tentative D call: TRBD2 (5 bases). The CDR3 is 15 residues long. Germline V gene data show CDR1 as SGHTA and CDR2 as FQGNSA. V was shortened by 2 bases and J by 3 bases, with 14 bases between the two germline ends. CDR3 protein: CASSLLPLAHYEQYF. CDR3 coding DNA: TGTGCCAGCAGCTTACTCCCGCTAGCCCACTACGAGCAGTACTTC. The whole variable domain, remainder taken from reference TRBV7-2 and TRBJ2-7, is GAGVSQSPSNKVTEKGKDVELRCDPISGHTALYWYRQSLGQGLEFLIYFQGNSAPDKSGLPSDRFSAERTGGSVSTLTIQRTQQEDSAVYLCASSLLPLAHYEQYFGPGTRLTVT.

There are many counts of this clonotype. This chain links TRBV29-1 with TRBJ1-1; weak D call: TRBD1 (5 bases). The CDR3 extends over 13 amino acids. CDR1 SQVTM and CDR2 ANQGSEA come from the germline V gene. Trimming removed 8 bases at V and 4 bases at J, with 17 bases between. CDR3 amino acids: CSTPGPSGTEAFF. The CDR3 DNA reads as TGCAGCACACCGGGACCGTCGGGCACTGAAGCTTTCTTT.

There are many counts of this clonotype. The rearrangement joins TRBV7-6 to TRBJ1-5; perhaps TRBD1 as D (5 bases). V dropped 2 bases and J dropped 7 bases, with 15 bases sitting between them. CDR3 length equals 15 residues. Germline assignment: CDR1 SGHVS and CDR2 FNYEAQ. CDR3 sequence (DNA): TGTGCCAGCAGCTTATCTTGGGGGACGGACCAGCCCCAGCATTTT. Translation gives CASSLSWGTDQPQHF.

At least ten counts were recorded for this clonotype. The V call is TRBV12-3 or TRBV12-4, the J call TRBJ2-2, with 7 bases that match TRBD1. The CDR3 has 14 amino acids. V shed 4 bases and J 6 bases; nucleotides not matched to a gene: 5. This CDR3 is CASSSSQGAGELFF. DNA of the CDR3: TGTGCCAGCAGTTCAAGCCAGGGGGCCGGGGAGCTGTTTTTT.

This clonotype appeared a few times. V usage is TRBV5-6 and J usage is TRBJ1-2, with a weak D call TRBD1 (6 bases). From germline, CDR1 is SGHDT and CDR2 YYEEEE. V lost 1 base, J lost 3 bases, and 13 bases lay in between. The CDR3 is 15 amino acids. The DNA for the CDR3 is TGTGCCAGCAGCTTGTACAGGGCGGGGGACTATGGCTACACCTTC. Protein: CASSLYRAGDYGYTF.

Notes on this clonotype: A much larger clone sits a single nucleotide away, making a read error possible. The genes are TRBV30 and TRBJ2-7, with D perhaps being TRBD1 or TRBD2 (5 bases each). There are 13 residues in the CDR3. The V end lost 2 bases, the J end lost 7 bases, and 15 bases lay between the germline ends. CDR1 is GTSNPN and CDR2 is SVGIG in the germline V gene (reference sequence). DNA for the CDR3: TGTGCCTGGAGTATTGGGTGGGGGAGTGAGCAGTACTTC. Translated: CAWSIGWGSEQYF.

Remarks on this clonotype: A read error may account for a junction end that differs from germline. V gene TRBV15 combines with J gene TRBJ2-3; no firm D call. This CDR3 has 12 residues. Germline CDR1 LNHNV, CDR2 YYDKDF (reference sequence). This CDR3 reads CATSRDEDTQYW. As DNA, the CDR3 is TGTGCCACCAGCAGAGATGAAGATACGCAGTATTGG. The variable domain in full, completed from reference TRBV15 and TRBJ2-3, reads DAMVIQNPRYQVTQFGKPVTLSCSQTLNHNVMYWYQQKSSQAPKLLFHYYDKDFNNEADTPDNFQSRRPNTSFCFLDIRSPGLGDTAMYLCATSRDEDTQYWGPGTRLTVL.

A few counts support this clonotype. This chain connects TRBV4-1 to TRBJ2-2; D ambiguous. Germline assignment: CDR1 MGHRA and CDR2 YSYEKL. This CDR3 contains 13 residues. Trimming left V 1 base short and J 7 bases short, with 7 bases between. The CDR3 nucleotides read TGCGCCAGCAGCCAAGTCCCTGGCGGGGAGCTGTTTTTT. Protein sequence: CASSQVPGGELFF.

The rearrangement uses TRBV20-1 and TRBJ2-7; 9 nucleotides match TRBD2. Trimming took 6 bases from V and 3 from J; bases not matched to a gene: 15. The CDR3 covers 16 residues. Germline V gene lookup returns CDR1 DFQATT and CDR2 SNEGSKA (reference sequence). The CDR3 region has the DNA TGCAGTGCGACCGACCACGGCGGGAGGGAGATCTACGAGCAGTACTTC. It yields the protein CSATDHGGREIYEQYF.

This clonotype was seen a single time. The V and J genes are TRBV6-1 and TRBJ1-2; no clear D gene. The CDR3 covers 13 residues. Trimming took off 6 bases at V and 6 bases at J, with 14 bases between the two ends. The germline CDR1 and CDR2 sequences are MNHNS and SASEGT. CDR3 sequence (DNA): TGTGCCAGCAGGTCGACGGAGAACGATGGCTACACCTTC. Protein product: CASRSTENDGYTF.

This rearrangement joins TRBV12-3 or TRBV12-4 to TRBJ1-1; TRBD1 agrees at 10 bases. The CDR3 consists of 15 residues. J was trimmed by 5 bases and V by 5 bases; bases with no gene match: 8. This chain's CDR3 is CASSQRDRGKTEAFF. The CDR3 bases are TGTGCCAGCAGTCAAAGGGACAGGGGTAAAACTGAAGCTTTCTTT.

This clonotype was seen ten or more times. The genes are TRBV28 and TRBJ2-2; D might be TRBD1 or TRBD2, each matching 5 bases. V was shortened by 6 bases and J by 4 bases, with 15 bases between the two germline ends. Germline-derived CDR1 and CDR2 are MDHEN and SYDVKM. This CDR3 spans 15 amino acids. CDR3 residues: CASSLGPYATGELFF. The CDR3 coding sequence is TGTGCCAGCAGCCTGGGACCCTATGCCACCGGGGAGCTGTTTTTT.

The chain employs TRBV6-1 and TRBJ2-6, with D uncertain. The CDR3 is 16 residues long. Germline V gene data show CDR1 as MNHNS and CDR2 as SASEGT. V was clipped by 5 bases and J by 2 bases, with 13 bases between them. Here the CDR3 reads CASSQNPAPGANVLTF. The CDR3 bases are TGTGCCAGCAGTCAGAATCCCGCCCCTGGGGCCAACGTCCTGACTTTC.

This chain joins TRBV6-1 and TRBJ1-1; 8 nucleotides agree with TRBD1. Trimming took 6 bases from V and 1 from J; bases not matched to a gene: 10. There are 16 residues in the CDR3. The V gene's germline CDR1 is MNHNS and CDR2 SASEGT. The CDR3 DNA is TGTGCCAGCAGCGCCTACAGGGGGGCGGCGAACACTGAAGCTTTCTTT. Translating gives CASSAYRGAANTEAFF.

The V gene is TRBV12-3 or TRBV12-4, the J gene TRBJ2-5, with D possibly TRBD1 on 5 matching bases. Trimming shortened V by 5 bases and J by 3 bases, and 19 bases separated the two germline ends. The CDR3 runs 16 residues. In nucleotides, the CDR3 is TGTGCCAGCAGTACCGCCGGCAGGGTATTGAAAGAGACCCAGTACTTC. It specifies CASSTAGRVLKETQYF.

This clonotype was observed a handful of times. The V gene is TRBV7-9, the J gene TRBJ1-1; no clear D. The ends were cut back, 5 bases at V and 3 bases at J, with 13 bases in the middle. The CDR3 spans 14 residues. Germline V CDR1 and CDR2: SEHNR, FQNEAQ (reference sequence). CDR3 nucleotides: TGTGCCAGCAGCACTTCGTCGGATTACACTGAAGCTTTCTTT. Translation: CASSTSSDYTEAFF.